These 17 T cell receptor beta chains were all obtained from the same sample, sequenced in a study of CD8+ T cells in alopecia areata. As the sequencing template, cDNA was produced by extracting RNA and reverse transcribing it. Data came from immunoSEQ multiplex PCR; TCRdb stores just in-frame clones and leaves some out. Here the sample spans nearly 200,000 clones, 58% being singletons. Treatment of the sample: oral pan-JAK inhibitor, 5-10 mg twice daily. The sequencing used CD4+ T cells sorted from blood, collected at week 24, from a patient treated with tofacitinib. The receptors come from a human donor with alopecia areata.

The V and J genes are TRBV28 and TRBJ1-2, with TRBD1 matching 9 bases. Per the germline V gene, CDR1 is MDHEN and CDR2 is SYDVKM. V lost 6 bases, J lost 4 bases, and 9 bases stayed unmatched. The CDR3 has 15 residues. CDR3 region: CASRPPGQGVYGYTF. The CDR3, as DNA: TGTGCCAGCAGACCCCCGGGACAGGGCGTCTATGGCTACACCTTC.

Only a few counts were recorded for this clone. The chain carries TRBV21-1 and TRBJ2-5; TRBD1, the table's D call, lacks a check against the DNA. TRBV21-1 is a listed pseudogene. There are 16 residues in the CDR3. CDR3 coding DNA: TGTGCCAGCAGCACTCAACGGGACAGGGGTAGGGAGACCCAGTACTTC. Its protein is CASSTQRDRGRETQYF.

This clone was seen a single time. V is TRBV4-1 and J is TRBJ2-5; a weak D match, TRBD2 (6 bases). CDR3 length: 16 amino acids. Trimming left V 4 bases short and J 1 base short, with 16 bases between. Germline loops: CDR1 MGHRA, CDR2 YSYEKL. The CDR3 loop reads CASSRVGDGGQETQYF. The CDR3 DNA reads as TGCGCCAGCAGCCGAGTGGGGGACGGGGGCCAAGAGACCCAGTACTTC.

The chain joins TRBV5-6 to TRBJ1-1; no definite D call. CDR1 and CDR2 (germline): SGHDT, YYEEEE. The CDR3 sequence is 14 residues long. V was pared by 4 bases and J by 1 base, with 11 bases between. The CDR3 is CASSLGLPNTEAFF. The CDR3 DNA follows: TGTGCCAGCAGCCTCGGACTCCCGAACACTGAAGCTTTCTTT.

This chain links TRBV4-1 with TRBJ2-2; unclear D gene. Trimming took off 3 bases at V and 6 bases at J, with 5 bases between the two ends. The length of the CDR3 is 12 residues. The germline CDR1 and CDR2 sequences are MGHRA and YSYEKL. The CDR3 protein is CASSHRSGELFF. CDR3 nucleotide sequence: TGCGCCAGCAGCCATCGATCCGGGGAGCTGTTTTTT.

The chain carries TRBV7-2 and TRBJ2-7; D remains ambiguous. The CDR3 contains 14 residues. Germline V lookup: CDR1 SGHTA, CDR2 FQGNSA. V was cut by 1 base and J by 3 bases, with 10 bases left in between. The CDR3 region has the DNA TGTGCCAGCAGCTTAGAGGTACGGATCTACGAGCAGTACTTC. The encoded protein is CASSLEVRIYEQYF.

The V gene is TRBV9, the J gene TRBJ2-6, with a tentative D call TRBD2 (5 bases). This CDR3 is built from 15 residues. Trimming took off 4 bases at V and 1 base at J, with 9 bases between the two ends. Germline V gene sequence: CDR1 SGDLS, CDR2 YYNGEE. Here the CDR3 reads CASSFGISGANVLTF. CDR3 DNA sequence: TGTGCCAGCAGCTTCGGGATTTCTGGGGCCAACGTCCTGACTTTC.

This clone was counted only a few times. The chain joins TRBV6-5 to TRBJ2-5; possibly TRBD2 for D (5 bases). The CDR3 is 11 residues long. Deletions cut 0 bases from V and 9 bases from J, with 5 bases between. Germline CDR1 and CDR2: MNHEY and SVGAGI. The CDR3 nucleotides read TGTGCCAGCAGTTACTCCGGGGCCCAGTACTTC. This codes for CASSYSGAQYF.

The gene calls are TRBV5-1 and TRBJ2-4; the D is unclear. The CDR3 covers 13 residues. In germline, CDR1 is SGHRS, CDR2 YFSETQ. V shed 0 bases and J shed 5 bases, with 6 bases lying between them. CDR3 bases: TGCGCCAGCAGCTTGGACAGACAAAACATTCAGTACTTC. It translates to CASSLDRQNIQYF.

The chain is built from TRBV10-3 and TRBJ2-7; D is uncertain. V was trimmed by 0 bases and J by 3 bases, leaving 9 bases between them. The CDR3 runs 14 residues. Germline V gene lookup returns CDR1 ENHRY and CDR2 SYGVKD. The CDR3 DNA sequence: TGTGCCATCAGTGAGTCTGTACGGAGCTACGAGCAGTACTTC. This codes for CAISESVRSYEQYF.

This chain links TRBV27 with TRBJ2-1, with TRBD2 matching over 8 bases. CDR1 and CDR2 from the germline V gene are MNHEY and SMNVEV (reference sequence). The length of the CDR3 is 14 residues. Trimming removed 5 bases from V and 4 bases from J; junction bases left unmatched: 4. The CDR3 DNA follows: TGTGCCAGCAGTCGCGGGGGGACATACAATGAGCAGTTCTTC. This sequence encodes CASSRGGTYNEQFF.

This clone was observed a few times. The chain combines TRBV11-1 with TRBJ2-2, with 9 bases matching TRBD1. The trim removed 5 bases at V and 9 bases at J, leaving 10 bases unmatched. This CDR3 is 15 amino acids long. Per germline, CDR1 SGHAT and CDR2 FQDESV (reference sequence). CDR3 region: CASSLSTGQGRELFF. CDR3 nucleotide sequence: TGTGCCAGCAGCCTATCTACGGGACAGGGCCGGGAGCTGTTTTTT. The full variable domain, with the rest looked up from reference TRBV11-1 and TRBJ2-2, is EAEVAQSPRYKITEKSQAVAFWCDPISGHATLYWYRQILGQGPELLVQFQDESVVDDSQLPKDRFSAERLKGVDSTLKIQPAELGDSAMYLCASSLSTGQGRELFFGEGSRLTVL.

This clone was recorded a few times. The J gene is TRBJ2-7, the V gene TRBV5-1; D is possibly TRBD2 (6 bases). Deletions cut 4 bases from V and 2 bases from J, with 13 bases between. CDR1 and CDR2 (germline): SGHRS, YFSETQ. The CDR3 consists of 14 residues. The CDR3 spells CASSPEGNTYEQYF. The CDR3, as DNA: TGCGCCAGCAGCCCGGAGGGGAACACCTACGAGCAGTACTTC.

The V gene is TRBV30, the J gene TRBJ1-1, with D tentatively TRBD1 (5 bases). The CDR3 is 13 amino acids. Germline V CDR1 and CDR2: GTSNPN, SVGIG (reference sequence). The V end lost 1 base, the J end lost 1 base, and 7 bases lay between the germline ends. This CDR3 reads CAWSDTGNTEAFF. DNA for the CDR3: TGTGCCTGGAGTGATACAGGGAACACTGAAGCTTTCTTT.

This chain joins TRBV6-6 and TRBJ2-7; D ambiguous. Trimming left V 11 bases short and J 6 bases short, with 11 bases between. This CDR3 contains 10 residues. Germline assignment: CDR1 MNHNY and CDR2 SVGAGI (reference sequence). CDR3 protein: CAVGKSEQYF. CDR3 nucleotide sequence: TGTGCCGTTGGCAAGAGCGAGCAGTACTTC.

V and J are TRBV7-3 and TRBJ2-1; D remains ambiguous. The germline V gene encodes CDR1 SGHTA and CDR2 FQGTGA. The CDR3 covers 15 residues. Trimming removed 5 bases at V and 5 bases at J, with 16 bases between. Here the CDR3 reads CASSPHRTGDNEQFF. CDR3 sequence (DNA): TGTGCCAGCAGCCCCCACCGTACGGGTGACAATGAGCAGTTCTTC.

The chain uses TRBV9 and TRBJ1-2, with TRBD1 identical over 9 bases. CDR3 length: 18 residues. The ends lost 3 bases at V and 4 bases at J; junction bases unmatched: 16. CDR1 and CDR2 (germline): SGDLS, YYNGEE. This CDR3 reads CASSEGTGKFGSPYGYTF. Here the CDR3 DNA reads TGTGCCAGCAGCGAGGGGACAGGGAAGTTTGGGTCTCCCTATGGCTACACCTTC. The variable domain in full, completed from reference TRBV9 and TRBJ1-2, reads DSGVTQTPKHLITATGQRVTLRCSPRSGDLSVYWYQQSLDQGLQFLIQYYNGEERAKGNILERFSAQQFPDLHSELNLSSLELGDSALYFCASSEGTGKFGSPYGYTFGSGTRLTVV.